These T cell receptor beta chains were read from a single sample in a study of control samples from healthy donors and cancer patients. The data were produced by immunoSEQ multiplex PCR, yet TCRdb's version contains in-frame clones alone and is incomplete. The table has about 130,000 clones, 80% to 95% seen once. Input material: blood. The receptors stem from a young man in good health. CDR3s include the opening cysteine and the closing phenylalanine or tryptophan. The D gene is left open where the match is weak. Not every row has a clone size; where given, it reads once, few, many or a size class.

CDR3 protein: CASSLVLAGYNEQFF
CDR3 DNA: TGTGCCAGCAGCTTAGTCCTAGCGGGGTACAATGAGCAGTTCTTC
J gene: TRBJ2-1
clone size: .
D gene: TRBD2
V gene: TRBV7-9

CDR3 protein: CASSLNTGELFF
CDR3 DNA: TGTGCCAGCAGTTTAAACACCGGGGAGCTGTTTTTT
J gene: TRBJ2-2
clone size: .
D gene: .
V gene: TRBV12-3/TRBV12-4

CDR3 protein: CASSLYGGGFNYGYTF
CDR3 DNA: TGTGCCAGCAGCTTATACGGGGGAGGATTTAACTATGGCTACACCTTC
J gene: TRBJ1-2
clone size: .
D gene: .
V gene: TRBV7-2

CDR3 protein: CASTPQNAYNEQFF
CDR3 DNA: TGTGCCAGCACCCCACAGAATGCCTACAATGAGCAGTTCTTC
J gene: TRBJ2-1
clone size: .
D gene: .
V gene: TRBV6-6

CDR3 protein: CSVEGGTDTEAFF
CDR3 DNA: TGCAGCGTTGAGGGAGGGACAGACACTGAAGCTTTCTTT
J gene: TRBJ1-1
clone size: .
D gene: TRBD1
V gene: TRBV29-1

CDR3 protein: CASGLDSGGALKTQYF
CDR3 DNA: TGTGCTAGTGGTTTGGATAGCGGGGGGGCCTTAAAGACCCAGTACTTC
J gene: TRBJ2-5
clone size: .
D gene: TRBD2
V gene: TRBV12-5

CDR3 protein: CASSRTVNTEAFF
CDR3 DNA: TGTGCCAGCAGCCGGACGGTCAACACTGAAGCCTTCTTT
J gene: TRBJ1-1
clone size: .
D gene: .
V gene: TRBV6-5

CDR3 protein: CASSIRGEPGLAGNTGELFF
CDR3 DNA: TGTGCCAGTAGTATTCGAGGAGAGCCGGGACTAGCGGGGAACACCGGGGAGCTGTTTTTT
J gene: TRBJ2-2
clone size: .
D gene: TRBD2
V gene: TRBV19

CDR3 protein: CASSIPRRSGYTF
CDR3 DNA: TGTGCCAGTAGTATTCCGCGTAGGTCGGGCTACACCTTC
J gene: TRBJ1-2
clone size: .
D gene: .
V gene: TRBV19

CDR3 protein: CASSPGTSGLDTQYF
CDR3 DNA: TGCGCCAGCAGTCCCGGGACTAGTGGTCTTGATACGCAGTATTTT
J gene: TRBJ2-3
clone size: once
D gene: TRBD2
V gene: TRBV5-1

CDR3 protein: CASSEYRTAEGGYTF
CDR3 DNA: TGTGCCAGCAGTGAATATAGGACAGCCGAGGGCGGCTACACCTTC
J gene: TRBJ1-2
clone size: .
D gene: .
V gene: TRBV25-1

CDR3 protein: CASFKLEDGTGELFF
CDR3 DNA: TGCGCCAGCTTCAAACTGGAGGATGGCACCGGGGAGCTGTTTTTT
J gene: TRBJ2-2
clone size: .
D gene: .
V gene: TRBV5-1

CDR3 protein: CASSPPFRGQGQNQPQHF
CDR3 DNA: TGCGCCAGCAGCCCGCCTTTTAGGGGACAGGGCCAAAATCAGCCCCAGCATTTT
J gene: TRBJ1-5
clone size: .
D gene: TRBD1
V gene: TRBV4-1

CDR3 protein: CASSLGGGNTEAFF
CDR3 DNA: TGTGCCAGCAGCTTGGGCGGGGGGAACACTGAAGCTTTCTTT
J gene: TRBJ1-1
clone size: once
D gene: .
V gene: TRBV5-4

CDR3 protein: CASREQPGLEKLFF
CDR3 DNA: TGTGCCAGCAGAGAACAGCCGGGCTTGGAAAAACTGTTTTTT
J gene: TRBJ1-4
clone size: .
D gene: .
V gene: TRBV2

CDR3 protein: CASSLDREQPQHF
CDR3 DNA: TGTGCCAGCAGCCTCGACAGGGAGCAGCCCCAGCATTTT
J gene: TRBJ1-5
clone size: .
D gene: TRBD1
V gene: TRBV11-2

CDR3 protein: CATSRARDRGPSNQPQHF
CDR3 DNA: TGTGCCACCAGCAGAGCCCGGGACAGGGGGCCTAGCAATCAGCCCCAGCATTTT
J gene: TRBJ1-5
clone size: .
D gene: TRBD1
V gene: TRBV15

CDR3 protein: CSVVRDTGELFF
CDR3 DNA: TGCAGCGTTGTCAGGGACACCGGGGAGCTGTTTTTT
J gene: TRBJ2-2
clone size: .
D gene: .
V gene: TRBV29-1

CDR3 protein: CASTDRAPRYGYTF
CDR3 DNA: TGTGCCAGTACCGACAGGGCTCCCCGTTATGGCTACACCTTC
J gene: TRBJ1-2
clone size: .
D gene: TRBD1
V gene: TRBV19

CDR3 protein: CASSLGARGYGYTF
CDR3 DNA: TGTGCCAGCAGTCTGGGGGCGCGAGGTTATGGCTACACCTTC
J gene: TRBJ1-2
clone size: .
D gene: .
V gene: TRBV6-5

CDR3 protein: CASSPSAVGYEQYF
CDR3 DNA: TGTGCCAGCTCACCTTCTGCGGTGGGCTACGAGCAGTACTTC
J gene: TRBJ2-7
clone size: .
D gene: .
V gene: TRBV18

CDR3 protein: CASSRFGPTFPLHF
CDR3 DNA: TGTGCCAGCAGCCGATTCGGGCCCACCTTCCCACTCCACTTT
J gene: TRBJ1-6
clone size: .
D gene: .
V gene: TRBV4-2

CDR3 protein: CAWSPLVAGYEQYF
CDR3 DNA: TGTGCCTGGAGTCCCCTGGTTGCCGGCTACGAGCAGTACTTC
J gene: TRBJ2-7
clone size: few
D gene: .
V gene: TRBV30

CDR3 protein: CASGQGQGLYYGYTF
CDR3 DNA: TGTGCTAGTGGTCAGGGACAGGGATTATACTATGGCTACACCTTC
J gene: TRBJ1-2
clone size: .
D gene: TRBD1
V gene: TRBV12-5

CDR3 protein: CASSYTYTDTQYF
CDR3 DNA: TGTGCCAGCAGTTACACATACACAGATACGCAGTATTTT
J gene: TRBJ2-3
clone size: .
D gene: .
V gene: TRBV6-5

CDR3 protein: CASSFGFGGDNQPQHF
CDR3 DNA: TGTGCCAGCAGTTTCGGCTTTGGAGGGGACAATCAGCCCCAGCATTTT
J gene: TRBJ1-5
clone size: .
D gene: .
V gene: TRBV27

CDR3 protein: CASSHLPGQGDQPQHF
CDR3 DNA: TGTGCCAGCAGTCACTTACCGGGACAGGGAGATCAGCCCCAGCATTTT
J gene: TRBJ1-5
clone size: once
D gene: TRBD1
V gene: TRBV6-5

CDR3 protein: CASSRPSRNEQFF
CDR3 DNA: TGTGCCAGCAGCCGCCCGAGTCGCAATGAGCAGTTCTTC
J gene: TRBJ2-1
clone size: once
D gene: .
V gene: TRBV3-1/TRBV3-2

CDR3 protein: CASSGQGATEAFF
CDR3 DNA: TGCGCCAGCAGTGGACAGGGGGCCACTGAAGCTTTCTTT
J gene: TRBJ1-1
clone size: once
D gene: TRBD1
V gene: TRBV10-1